The 20 T cell receptor beta chains below were found in one sample sequenced in a study of early stage breast cancer tumors. Generated by immunoSEQ multiplex PCR, the TCRdb table keeps only in-frame clones and is missing some. In the table there are 3,500 to 4,500 clones, around 72% of which are singletons. Sequencing was performed on breast tumor tissue. Every receptor here comes from a person aged 35-49 years with breast cancer.

V usage is TRBV7-8 and J usage is TRBJ2-3, with 13 nucleotides matching TRBD2. The CDR3 is 16 amino acids. The germline gives CDR1 SGHVS, CDR2 FQNEAQ. Trimming cost V 5 bases and J 2 bases; bases outside gene matches: 4. The CDR3 DNA sequence: TGTGCCAGCAGCAAAACTAGCGGGAGGGCCACAGATACGCAGTATTTT. Amino acids: CASSKTSGRATDTQYF.

The rearrangement joins TRBV21-1 to TRBJ2-3. TRBV21-1 represents a pseudogene. The CDR3 is 17 residues long. The DNA for the CDR3 is TGTGCCAGCAGCAAAGGTGGGGTCCCCCCCTTCGGTGATACGCAGTATTTT. Its protein is CASSKGGVPPFGDTQYF.

This clone was seen more than once but under ten times. The chain has TRBV7-9 and TRBJ1-1, with 9 nucleotides matching TRBD1. J gave up 1 base and V 5 bases, and 2 bases lay outside the gene matches. This CDR3 spans 14 amino acids. Germline V gives CDR1 SEHNR, CDR2 FQNEAQ (reference sequence). CDR3 amino acids: CASSKTGGNTEAFF. For the CDR3, the DNA is TGTGCCAGCAGCAAGACAGGGGGGAACACTGAAGCTTTCTTT.

The CDR3 sequence is CATSRVAGGVIDTQYF. In DNA form, the CDR3 reads TGTGCCACCAGCAGAGTAGCGGGAGGAGTTATAGATACGCAGTATTTT. The V call is TRBV15, the J call TRBJ2-3; 10 positions agree with TRBD2. Germline V gene data show CDR1 as LNHNV and CDR2 as YYDKDF (reference sequence). The CDR3 is 16 residues long. Trimming at V came to 1 base and at J to 5 bases, leaving 6 bases not matched to a gene.

The rearrangement joins TRBV7-6 to TRBJ2-3; unclear D gene. CDR3 length equals 14 residues. The V end was cut by 1 base, the J end by 1 base, with 6 bases between. Per the germline V gene, CDR1 is SGHVS and CDR2 is FNYEAQ. CDR3: CASSLDPGTDTQYF. The CDR3 DNA reads as TGTGCCAGCAGCTTAGACCCAGGCACAGATACGCAGTATTTT.

The V call is TRBV11-1, the J call TRBJ2-7; TRBD2 might be the D (6 bases). V was clipped by 2 bases and J by 0 bases, with 8 bases between them. CDR1 and CDR2 from the germline V gene are SGHAT and FQDESV (reference sequence). This CDR3 region has 14 residues. CDR3 in amino acids: CASSLRERSYEQYF. The DNA of the CDR3 is TGTGCCAGCAGCTTACGGGAGCGCTCCTACGAGCAGTACTTC. Filled out from reference TRBV11-1 and TRBJ2-7, the complete variable domain reads EAEVAQSPRYKITEKSQAVAFWCDPISGHATLYWYRQILGQGPELLVQFQDESVVDDSQLPKDRFSAERLKGVDSTLKIQPAELGDSAMYLCASSLRERSYEQYFGPGTRLTVT.

V usage is TRBV2 and J usage is TRBJ2-1, with 7 bases aligning to TRBD1. With 6 bases clipped from V and 3 bases from J, the junction kept 8 bases outside the gene matches. Germline V gene lookup returns CDR1 SNHLY and CDR2 FYNNEI. The CDR3 is 15 residues long. The CDR3 is CASSLRDSLYNEQFF. CDR3 in DNA: TGTGCCAGCAGCCTTAGGGACAGCCTCTACAATGAGCAGTTCTTC. The full variable domain, in which reference TRBV2 and TRBJ2-1 provide the parts outside the CDR3, is EPEVTQTPSHQVTQMGQEVILRCVPISNHLYFYWYRQILGQKVEFLVSFYNNEISEKSEIFDDQFSVERPDGSNFTLKIRSTKLEDSAMYFCASSLRDSLYNEQFFGPGTRLTVL.

This clone showed up just a few times. The chain is built from TRBV7-2 and TRBJ1-3; no clear D gene. This CDR3 comprises 14 residues. Trimming pared 3 bases from V and 4 bases from J, leaving 10 bases between. Germline V gives CDR1 SGHTA, CDR2 FQGNSA. This CDR3 is CASSFGDSGNTIYF. In nucleotides, the CDR3 is TGTGCCAGCAGCTTCGGGGATTCCGGAAACACCATATATTTT.

In its sample, this clone ranks as medium-sized. The chain couples TRBV5-1 to TRBJ2-3, with D unresolved. V was trimmed by 0 bases and J by 2 bases, leaving 7 bases between them. The CDR3 is 14 amino acids. Germline V gene data show CDR1 as SGHRS and CDR2 as YFSETQ. CDR3 DNA sequence: TGCGCCAGCAGCTTGGAAGCGCCCACAGATACGCAGTATTTT. This translates into CASSLEAPTDTQYF. The full variable domain, rest sourced from reference TRBV5-1 and TRBJ2-3, is KAGVTQTPRYLIKTRGQQVTLSCSPISGHRSVSWYQQTPGQGLQFLFEYFSETQRNKGNFPGRFSGRQFSNSRSEMNVSTLELGDSALYLCASSLEAPTDTQYFGPGTRLTVL.

V and J are TRBV28 and TRBJ1-2; D perhaps matches TRBD1 (5 bases). CDR1 and CDR2 (germline): MDHEN, SYDVKM. CDR3 size: 12 residues. V dropped 9 bases and J dropped 7 bases, with 15 bases sitting between them. CDR3 region: CARPGCLCGYTF. The CDR3 DNA reads TGTGCCAGGCCAGGGTGCCTATGTGGCTACACCTTC.

The CDR3, as DNA: TGCAGCGTTGTTCTTCCAGGGGGACACTATGGCTACACCTTC. Its translation: CSVVLPGGHYGYTF. The chain couples TRBV29-1 to TRBJ1-2; 7 bases match TRBD1. This CDR3 is built from 14 residues. Germline V CDR1 and CDR2: SQVTM, ANQGSEA. The V gene end was trimmed by 4 bases and the J gene end by 3 bases; junction bases not matched to a gene: 8.

In its sample, this clone was seen a few times. The chain carries TRBV29-1 and TRBJ2-7, with 8 bases that match TRBD1. Germline V gene data show CDR1 as SQVTM and CDR2 as ANQGSEA. CDR3 size: 13 residues. V lost 5 bases to trimming and J lost 0 bases; unmatched junction nucleotides: 3. The chain's CDR3 is CSVWTGSSYEQYF. The CDR3 DNA is TGCAGCGTTTGGACAGGGAGCTCCTACGAGCAGTACTTC.

The V gene is TRBV5-1, the J gene TRBJ2-3; D might be TRBD2 (6 bases). Looked up from germline, CDR1 is SGHRS and CDR2 is YFSETQ. Trimming stripped 4 bases from V and 7 bases from J, with 16 bases between. This CDR3 comprises 14 residues. CDR3 residues: CASSLTGTLNTQYF. CDR3 DNA sequence: TGCGCCAGCAGCCTAACTGGGACTTTGAATACGCAGTATTTT. Full variable domain (remainder filled in from reference TRBV5-1 and TRBJ2-3): KAGVTQTPRYLIKTRGQQVTLSCSPISGHRSVSWYQQTPGQGLQFLFEYFSETQRNKGNFPGRFSGRQFSNSRSEMNVSTLELGDSALYLCASSLTGTLNTQYFGPGTRLTVL.

V gene TRBV2 combines with J gene TRBJ1-3; 7 bases fit TRBD1. From germline, CDR1 is SNHLY and CDR2 FYNNEI. The CDR3 extends over 16 amino acids. J lost 0 bases, V lost 4 bases, and 6 bases had no gene match. CDR3 coding DNA: TGTGCCAGCAGTGTCCAGACAGGGCGCTCTGGAAACACCATATATTTT. It codes for CASSVQTGRSGNTIYF.

This clone was counted between two and nine times. The chain carries TRBV30 and TRBJ1-5, with TRBD1 as a possible D gene (5 bases). Per germline, CDR1 GTSNPN and CDR2 SVGIG (reference sequence). V gave up 3 bases and J gave up 9 bases, with 18 bases separating them. This CDR3 has 14 amino acids. The CDR3 DNA sequence: TGTGCCTGGAGCCTCGGGGCAGTACCAGGGCCCCAGCATTTT. Translated, it gives CAWSLGAVPGPQHF.

The V call is TRBV30, the J call TRBJ1-5; TRBD1 is a possible D gene (6 bases). Trimming removed 5 bases from V and 5 bases from J, with 13 bases in between. CDR3 size: 13 residues. The V gene's germline CDR1 is GTSNPN and CDR2 SVGIG (reference sequence). The CDR3 reads CAWGTGLDQPQHF. The CDR3 nucleotides read TGTGCCTGGGGTACAGGGTTAGATCAGCCCCAGCATTTT. The variable domain in full, with the rest retrieved from reference TRBV30 and TRBJ1-5, is SQTIHQWPATLVQPVGSPLSLECTVEGTSNPNLYWYRQAAGRGLQLLFYSVGIGQISSEVPQNLSASRPQDRQFILSSKKLLLSDSGFYLCAWGTGLDQPQHFGDGTRLSIL.

The gene calls are TRBV7-2 and TRBJ2-1, with 10 bases fitting TRBD2. CDR1 and CDR2 (germline): SGHTA, FQGNSA. The CDR3 consists of 16 residues. V was pared by 1 base and J by 8 bases, with 8 bases of the junction left unmatched. The CDR3, as DNA: TGTGCCAGCAGCTTAGGGTTCCCTAGCGGGAGCTATGAGCAGTTCTTC. Its protein is CASSLGFPSGSYEQFF.

J is TRBJ2-1 and V is TRBV30; 7 bases agree with TRBD2. V lost 2 bases and J lost 6; bases outside the gene matches: 7. The CDR3 is 14 amino acids. Looked up from germline, CDR1 is GTSNPN and CDR2 is SVGIG (reference sequence). The CDR3 DNA is TGTGCCTGGAGTTCTGGGGGAGGGCTCAATGAGCAGTTCTTC. Translated: CAWSSGGGLNEQFF.

The CDR3 DNA follows: TGTGCCAGCAGCTCCCAGGGGAACACTGAAGCTTTCTTT. It translates to CASSSQGNTEAFF. The chain links TRBV7-9 to TRBJ1-1; perhaps TRBD1 as D (5 bases). V was shortened by 4 bases and J by 1 base, with 7 bases between the two germline ends. Per the germline V gene, CDR1 is SEHNR and CDR2 is FQNEAQ (reference sequence). This CDR3 is built from 13 residues.

Turning to this clone: Germline and junction disagree at one end, which may indicate a read error. V usage is TRBV6-1 and J usage is TRBJ2-5; maybe TRBD1 (6 bases). The V gene's germline CDR1 is MNHNS and CDR2 SASEGT. This CDR3 is 14 amino acids long. The DNA of the CDR3 is TGTGCCAGCAGTGAGTCACAGGGCCAAAAGACCCAGTACTTC. Protein sequence: CASSESQGQKTQYF.